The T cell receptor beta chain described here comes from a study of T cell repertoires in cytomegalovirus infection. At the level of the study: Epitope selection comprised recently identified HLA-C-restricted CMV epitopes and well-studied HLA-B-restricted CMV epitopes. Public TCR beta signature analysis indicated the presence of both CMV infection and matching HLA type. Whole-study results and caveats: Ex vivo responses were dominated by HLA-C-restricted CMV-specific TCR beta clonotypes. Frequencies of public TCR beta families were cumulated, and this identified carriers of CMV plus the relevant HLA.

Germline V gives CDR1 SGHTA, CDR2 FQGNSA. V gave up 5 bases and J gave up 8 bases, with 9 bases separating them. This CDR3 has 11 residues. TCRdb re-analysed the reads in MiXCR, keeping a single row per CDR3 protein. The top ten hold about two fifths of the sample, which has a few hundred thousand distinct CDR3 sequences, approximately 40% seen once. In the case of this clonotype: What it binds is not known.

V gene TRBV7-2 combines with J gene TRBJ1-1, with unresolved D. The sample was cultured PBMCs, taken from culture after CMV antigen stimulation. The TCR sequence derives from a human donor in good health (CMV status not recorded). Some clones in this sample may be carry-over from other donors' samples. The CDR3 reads CASSLFGEAFF. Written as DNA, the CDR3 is TGTGCCAGCAGCCTATTCGGGGAAGCTTTCTTT.